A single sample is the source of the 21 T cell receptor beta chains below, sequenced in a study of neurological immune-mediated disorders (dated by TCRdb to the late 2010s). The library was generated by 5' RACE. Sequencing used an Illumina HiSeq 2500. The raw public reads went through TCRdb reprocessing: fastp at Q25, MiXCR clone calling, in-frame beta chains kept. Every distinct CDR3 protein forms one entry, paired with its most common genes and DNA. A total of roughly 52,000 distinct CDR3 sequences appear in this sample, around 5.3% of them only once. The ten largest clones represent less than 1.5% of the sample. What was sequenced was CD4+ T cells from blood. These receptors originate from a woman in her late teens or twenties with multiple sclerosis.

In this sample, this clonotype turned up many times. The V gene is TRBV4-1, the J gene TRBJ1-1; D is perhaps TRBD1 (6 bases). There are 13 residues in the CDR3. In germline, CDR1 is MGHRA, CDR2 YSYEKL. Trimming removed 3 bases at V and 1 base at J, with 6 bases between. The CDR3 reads CASSQGQNTEAFF. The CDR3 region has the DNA TGCGCCAGCAGCCAGGGACAGAACACTGAAGCTTTCTTT.

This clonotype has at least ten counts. For the CDR3, the DNA is TGTGCCAGCAGCTCCATATGGACAGGGAGCTCCTACGAGCAGTACTTC. It specifies CASSSIWTGSSYEQYF. The J gene is TRBJ2-7, the V gene TRBV7-9; TRBD1 matches 8 bases. Germline values: CDR1 SEHNR, CDR2 FQNEAQ (reference sequence). The V gene end was trimmed by 4 bases and the J gene end by 0 bases; junction bases not matched to a gene: 8. This CDR3 region has 16 residues.

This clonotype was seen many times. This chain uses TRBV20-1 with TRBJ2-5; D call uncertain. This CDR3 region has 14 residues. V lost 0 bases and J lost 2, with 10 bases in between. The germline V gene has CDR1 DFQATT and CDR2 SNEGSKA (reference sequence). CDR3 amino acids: CSARDPLGQETQYF. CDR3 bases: TGCAGTGCTAGAGATCCTCTGGGGCAAGAGACCCAGTACTTC.

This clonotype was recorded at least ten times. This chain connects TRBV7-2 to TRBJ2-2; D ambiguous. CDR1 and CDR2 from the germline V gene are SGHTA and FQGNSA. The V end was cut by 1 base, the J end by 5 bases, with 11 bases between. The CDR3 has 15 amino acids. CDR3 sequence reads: CASSLEAYSTGELFF. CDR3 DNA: TGTGCCAGCAGCTTAGAGGCCTACTCAACCGGGGAGCTGTTTTTT.

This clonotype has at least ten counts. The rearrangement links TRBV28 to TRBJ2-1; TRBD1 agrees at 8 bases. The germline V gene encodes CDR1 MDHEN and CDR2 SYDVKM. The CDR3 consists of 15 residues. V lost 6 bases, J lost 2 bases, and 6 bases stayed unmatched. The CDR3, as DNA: TGTGCCAGCAGCGCAGGACAGGGACCCTACAATGAGCAGTTCTTC. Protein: CASSAGQGPYNEQFF.

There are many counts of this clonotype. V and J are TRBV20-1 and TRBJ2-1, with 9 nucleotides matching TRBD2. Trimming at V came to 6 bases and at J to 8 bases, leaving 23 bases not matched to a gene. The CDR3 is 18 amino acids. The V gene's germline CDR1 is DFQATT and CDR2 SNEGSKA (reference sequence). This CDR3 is CSAPPVGSGSGLRDEQFF. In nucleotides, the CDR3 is TGCAGTGCCCCTCCGGTGGGTAGCGGGAGCGGCCTTAGGGATGAGCAGTTCTTC.

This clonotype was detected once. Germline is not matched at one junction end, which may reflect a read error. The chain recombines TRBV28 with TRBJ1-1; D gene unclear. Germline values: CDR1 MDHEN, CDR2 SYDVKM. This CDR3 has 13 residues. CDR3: CASLVTGWTESVF. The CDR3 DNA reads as TGTGCCAGCCTCGTTACGGGATGGACTGAATCTGTCTTT. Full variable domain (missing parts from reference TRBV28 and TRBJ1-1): DVKVTQSSRYLVKRTGEKVFLECVQDMDHENMFWYRQDPGLGLRLIYFSYDVKMKEKGDIPEGYSVSREKKERFSLILESASTNQTSMYLCASLVTGWTESVFGQGTRLTVV.

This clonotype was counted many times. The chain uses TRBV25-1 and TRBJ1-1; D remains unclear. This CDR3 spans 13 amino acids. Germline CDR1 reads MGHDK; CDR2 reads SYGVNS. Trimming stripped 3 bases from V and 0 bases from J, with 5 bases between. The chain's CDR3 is CASSEGLNTEAFF. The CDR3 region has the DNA TGTGCCAGCAGTGAGGGCCTGAACACTGAAGCTTTCTTT.

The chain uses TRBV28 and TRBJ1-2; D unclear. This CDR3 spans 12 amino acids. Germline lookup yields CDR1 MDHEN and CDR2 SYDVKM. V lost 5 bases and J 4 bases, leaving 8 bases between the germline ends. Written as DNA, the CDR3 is TGTGCCAGCAGTCAACGGATCTATGGCTACACCTTC. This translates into CASSQRIYGYTF.

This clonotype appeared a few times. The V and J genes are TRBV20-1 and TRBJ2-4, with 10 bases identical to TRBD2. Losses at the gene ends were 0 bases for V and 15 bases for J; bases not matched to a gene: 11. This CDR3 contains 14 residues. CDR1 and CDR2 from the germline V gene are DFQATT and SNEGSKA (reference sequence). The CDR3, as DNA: TGCAGTGCTAGAGATGAAGCGGGAGGGGCCCAGGGGTACTTC. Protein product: CSARDEAGGAQGYF.

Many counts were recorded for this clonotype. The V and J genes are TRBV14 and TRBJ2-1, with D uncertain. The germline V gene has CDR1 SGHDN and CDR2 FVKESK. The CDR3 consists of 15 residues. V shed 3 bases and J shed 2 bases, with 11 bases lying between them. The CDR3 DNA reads TGTGCCAGCAGCCAGGGATCGCGAACCTACAATGAGCAGTTCTTC. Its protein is CASSQGSRTYNEQFF.

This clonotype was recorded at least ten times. CDR3 in amino acids: CASSSPSTRPYNEQFF. The DNA for the CDR3 is TGCGCCAGCAGCTCCCCCTCGACCCGGCCGTACAATGAGCAGTTCTTC. The chain joins TRBV5-1 to TRBJ2-1; D unresolved. Between the trimmed V and J ends, which lost 3 bases and 4 bases, there was a span of 17 bases. This CDR3 contains 16 residues. The germline gives CDR1 SGHRS, CDR2 YFSETQ.

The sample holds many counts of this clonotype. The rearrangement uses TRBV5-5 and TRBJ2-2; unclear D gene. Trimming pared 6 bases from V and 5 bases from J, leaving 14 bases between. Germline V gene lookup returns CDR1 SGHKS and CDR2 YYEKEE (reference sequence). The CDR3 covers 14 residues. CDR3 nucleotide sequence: TGTGCCAGCACCGTAACGACGGTAACCGGGGAGCTGTTTTTT. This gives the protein CASTVTTVTGELFF.

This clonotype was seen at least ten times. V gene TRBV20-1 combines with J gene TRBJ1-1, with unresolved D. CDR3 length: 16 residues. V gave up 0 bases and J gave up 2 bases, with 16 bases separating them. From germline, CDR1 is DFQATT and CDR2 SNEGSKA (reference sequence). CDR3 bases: TGCAGTGCTAGAGATACCCGGGCGAACACTAACACTGAAGCTTTCTTT. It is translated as CSARDTRANTNTEAFF.

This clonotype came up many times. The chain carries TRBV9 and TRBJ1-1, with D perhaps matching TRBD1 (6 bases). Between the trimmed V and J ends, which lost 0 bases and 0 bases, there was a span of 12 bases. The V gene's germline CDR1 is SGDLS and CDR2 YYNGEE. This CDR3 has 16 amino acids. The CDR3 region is CASSVGGGQLNTEAFF. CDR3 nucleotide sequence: TGTGCCAGCAGCGTAGGGGGTGGACAGTTGAACACTGAAGCTTTCTTT.

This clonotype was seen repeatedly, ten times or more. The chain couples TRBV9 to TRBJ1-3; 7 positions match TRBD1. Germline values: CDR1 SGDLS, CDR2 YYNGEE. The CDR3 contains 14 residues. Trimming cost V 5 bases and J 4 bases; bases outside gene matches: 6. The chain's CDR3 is CASRSGQPGNTIYF. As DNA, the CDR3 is TGTGCCAGCAGGTCGGGACAGCCGGGAAACACCATATATTTT.

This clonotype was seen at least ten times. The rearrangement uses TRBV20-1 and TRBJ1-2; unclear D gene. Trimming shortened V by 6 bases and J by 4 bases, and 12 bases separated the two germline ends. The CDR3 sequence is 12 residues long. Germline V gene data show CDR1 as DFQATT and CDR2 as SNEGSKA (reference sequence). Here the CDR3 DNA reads TGCAGTGCCAAGGACGATTTCTATGGCTACACCTTC. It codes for CSAKDDFYGYTF.

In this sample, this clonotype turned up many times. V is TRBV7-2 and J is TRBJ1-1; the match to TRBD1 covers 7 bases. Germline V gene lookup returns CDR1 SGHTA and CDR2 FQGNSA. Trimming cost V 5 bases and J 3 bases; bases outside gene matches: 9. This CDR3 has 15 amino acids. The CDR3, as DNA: TGTGCCAGCAGCGAGAACAGGGGAGTTTACACTGAAGCTTTCTTT. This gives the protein CASSENRGVYTEAFF.

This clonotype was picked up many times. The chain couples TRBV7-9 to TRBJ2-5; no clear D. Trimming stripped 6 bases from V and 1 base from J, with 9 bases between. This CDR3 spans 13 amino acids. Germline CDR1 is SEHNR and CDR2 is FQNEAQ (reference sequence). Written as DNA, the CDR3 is TGTGCCAGCAGGAGACAAATCCAAGAGACCCAGTACTTC. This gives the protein CASRRQIQETQYF.

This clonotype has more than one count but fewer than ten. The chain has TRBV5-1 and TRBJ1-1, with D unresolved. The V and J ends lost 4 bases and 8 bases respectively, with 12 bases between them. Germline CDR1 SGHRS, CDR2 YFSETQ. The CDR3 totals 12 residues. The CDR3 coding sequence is TGCGCCAGCAGCACCAACCGGTGGGAAGCTTTCTTT. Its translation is CASSTNRWEAFF.

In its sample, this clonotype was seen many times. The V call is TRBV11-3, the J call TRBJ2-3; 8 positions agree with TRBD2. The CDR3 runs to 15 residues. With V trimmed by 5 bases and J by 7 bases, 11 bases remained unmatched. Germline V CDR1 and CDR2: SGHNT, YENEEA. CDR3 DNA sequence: TGTGCCAGCAGCCCGGGGGGGAAGCGGCGGAATACGCAGTATTTT. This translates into CASSPGGKRRNTQYF.